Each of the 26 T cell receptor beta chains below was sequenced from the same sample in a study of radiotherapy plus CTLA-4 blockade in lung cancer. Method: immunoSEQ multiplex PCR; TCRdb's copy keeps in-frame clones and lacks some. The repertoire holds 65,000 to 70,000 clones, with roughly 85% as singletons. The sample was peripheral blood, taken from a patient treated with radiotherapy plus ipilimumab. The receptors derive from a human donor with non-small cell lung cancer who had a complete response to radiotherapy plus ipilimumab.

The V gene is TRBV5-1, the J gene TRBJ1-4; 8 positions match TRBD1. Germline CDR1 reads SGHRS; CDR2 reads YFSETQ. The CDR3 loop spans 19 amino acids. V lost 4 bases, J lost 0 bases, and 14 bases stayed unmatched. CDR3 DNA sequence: TGCGCCAGCAGCCTTCCTGGGACAGGTTTGGGGGCAACTAATGAAAAACTGTTTTTT. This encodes CASSLPGTGLGATNEKLFF.

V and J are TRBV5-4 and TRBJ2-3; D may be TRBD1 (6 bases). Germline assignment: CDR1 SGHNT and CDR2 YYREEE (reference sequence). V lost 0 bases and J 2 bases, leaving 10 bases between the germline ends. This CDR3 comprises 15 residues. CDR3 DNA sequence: TGTGCCAGCAGCTTGGGGGACACACTCACAGATACGCAGTATTTT. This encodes CASSLGDTLTDTQYF.

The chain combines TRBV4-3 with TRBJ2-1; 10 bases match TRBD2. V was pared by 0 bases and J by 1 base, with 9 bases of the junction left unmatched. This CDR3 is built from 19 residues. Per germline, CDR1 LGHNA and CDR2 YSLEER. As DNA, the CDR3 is TGCGCCAGCAGCCAAGATTCGGCTAGCGGGAGAGGGTCCTACAATGAGCAGTTCTTC. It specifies CASSQDSASGRGSYNEQFF.

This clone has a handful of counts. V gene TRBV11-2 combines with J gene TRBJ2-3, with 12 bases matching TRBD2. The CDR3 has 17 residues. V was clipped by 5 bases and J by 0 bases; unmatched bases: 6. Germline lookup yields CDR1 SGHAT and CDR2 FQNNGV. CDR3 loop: CASSLRGLAGSTDTQYF. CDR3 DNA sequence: TGTGCCAGCAGCCTACGAGGACTAGCGGGGAGCACAGATACGCAGTATTTT.

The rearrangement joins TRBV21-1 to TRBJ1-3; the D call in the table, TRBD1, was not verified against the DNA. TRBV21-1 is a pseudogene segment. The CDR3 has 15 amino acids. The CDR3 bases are TGTGCCAGCCATCCGGACAGGGACTCTGGAAACACCATATATTTT. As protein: CASHPDRDSGNTIYF.

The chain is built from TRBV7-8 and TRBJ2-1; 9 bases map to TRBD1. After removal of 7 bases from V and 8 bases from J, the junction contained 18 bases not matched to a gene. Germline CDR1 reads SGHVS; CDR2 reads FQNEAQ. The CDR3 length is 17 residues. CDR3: CASTRIDRDRVFHEQFF. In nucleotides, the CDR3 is TGTGCCAGCACCCGAATTGACCGGGACAGGGTCTTCCATGAGCAGTTCTTC.

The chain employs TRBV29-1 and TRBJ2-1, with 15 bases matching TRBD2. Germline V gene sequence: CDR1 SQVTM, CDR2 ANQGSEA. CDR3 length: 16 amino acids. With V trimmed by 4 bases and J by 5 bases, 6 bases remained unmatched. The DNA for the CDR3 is TGCAGCGTTGGGACTAGCGGGAGGGACCCAGACAATGAGCAGTTCTTC. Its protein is CSVGTSGRDPDNEQFF.

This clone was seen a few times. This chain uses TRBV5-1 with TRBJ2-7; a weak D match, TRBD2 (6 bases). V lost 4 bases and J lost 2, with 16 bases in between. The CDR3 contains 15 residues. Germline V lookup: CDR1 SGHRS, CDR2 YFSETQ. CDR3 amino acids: CASSPKGTEAYEQYF. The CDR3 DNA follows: TGCGCCAGCAGCCCGAAGGGGACTGAGGCCTACGAGCAGTACTTC.

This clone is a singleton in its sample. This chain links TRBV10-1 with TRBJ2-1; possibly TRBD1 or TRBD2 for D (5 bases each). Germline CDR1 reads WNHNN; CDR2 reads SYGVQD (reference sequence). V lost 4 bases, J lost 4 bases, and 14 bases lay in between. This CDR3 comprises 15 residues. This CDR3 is CASSGDLGIYNEQFF. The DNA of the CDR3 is TGCGCCAGCAGTGGGGACCTCGGAATATACAATGAGCAGTTCTTC.

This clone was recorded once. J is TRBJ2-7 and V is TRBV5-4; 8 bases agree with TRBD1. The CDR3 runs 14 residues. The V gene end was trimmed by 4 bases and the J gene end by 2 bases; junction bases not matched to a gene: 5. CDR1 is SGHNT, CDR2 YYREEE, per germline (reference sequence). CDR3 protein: CASSLDRGPYEQYF. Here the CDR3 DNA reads TGTGCCAGCAGCCTAGACAGGGGACCCTACGAGCAGTACTTC.

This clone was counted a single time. CDR3 DNA: TGTGCCAGCACCCAAAGTACCCAGGGGAATGGCTACACCTTC. It translates to CASTQSTQGNGYTF. This chain uses TRBV6-1 with TRBJ1-2; the D gene is possibly TRBD1 (6 bases). Germline CDR1 MNHNS, CDR2 SASEGT. The CDR3 is made up of 14 amino acids. V lost 7 bases to trimming and J lost 6 bases, with 18 bases between them.

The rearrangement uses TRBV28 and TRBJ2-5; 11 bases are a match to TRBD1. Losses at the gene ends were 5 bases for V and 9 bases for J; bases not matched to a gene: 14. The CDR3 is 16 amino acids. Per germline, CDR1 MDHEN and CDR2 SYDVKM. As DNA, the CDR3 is TGTGCCAGCAGTCCTTGGACAGGGGGCGTTTTGGGCGCCCAGTACTTC. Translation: CASSPWTGGVLGAQYF. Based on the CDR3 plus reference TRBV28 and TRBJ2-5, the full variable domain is DVKVTQSSRYLVKRTGEKVFLECVQDMDHENMFWYRQDPGLGLRLIYFSYDVKMKEKGDIPEGYSVSREKKERFSLILESASTNQTSMYLCASSPWTGGVLGAQYFGPGTRLLVL.

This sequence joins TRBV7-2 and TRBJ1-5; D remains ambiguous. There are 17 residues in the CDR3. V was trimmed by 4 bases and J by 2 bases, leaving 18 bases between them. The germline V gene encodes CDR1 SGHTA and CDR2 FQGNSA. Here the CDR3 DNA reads TGTGCCAGCAGCTCCAAACAGAGGGCAGAAGGCAATCAGCCCCAGCATTTT. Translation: CASSSKQRAEGNQPQHF.

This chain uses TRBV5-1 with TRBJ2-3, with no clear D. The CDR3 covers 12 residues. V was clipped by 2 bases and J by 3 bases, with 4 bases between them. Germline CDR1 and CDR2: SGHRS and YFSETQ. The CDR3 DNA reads TGCGCCAGCAGCTTTGAGACAGATACGCAGTATTTT. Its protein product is CASSFETDTQYF.

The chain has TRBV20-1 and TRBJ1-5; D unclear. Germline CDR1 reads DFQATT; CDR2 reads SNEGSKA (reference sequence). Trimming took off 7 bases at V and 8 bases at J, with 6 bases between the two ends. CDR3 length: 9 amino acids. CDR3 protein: CSGGEPQHF. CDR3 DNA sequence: TGCAGTGGTGGGGAGCCCCAGCATTTT.

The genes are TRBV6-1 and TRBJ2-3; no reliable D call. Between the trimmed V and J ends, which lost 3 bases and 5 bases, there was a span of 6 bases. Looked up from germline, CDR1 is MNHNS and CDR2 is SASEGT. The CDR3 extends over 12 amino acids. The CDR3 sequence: CASSDGLDTQYF. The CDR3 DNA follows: TGTGCCAGCAGTGATGGGCTAGATACGCAGTATTTT.

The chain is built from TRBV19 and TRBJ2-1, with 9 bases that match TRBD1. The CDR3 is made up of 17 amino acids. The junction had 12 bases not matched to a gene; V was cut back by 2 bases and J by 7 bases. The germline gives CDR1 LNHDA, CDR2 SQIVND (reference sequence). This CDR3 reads CASSIPPYRDRDNEQFF. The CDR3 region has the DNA TGTGCCAGTAGTATACCCCCGTACCGGGACAGGGATAATGAGCAGTTCTTC.

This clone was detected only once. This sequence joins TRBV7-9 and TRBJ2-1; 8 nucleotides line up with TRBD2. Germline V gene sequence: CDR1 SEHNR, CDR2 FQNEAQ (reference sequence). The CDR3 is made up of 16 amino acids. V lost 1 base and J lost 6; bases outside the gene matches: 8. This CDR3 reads CASSLGRTSRSNEQFF. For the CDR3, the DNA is TGTGCCAGCAGCTTAGGCCGGACTAGCCGGAGCAATGAGCAGTTCTTC.

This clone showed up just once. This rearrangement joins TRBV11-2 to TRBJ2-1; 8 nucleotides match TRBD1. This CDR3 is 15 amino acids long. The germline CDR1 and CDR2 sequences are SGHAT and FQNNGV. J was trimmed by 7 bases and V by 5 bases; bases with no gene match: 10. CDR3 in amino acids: CASSVDRVRRNEQFF. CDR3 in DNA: TGTGCCAGCAGCGTGGACAGGGTTCGTCGGAATGAGCAGTTCTTC.

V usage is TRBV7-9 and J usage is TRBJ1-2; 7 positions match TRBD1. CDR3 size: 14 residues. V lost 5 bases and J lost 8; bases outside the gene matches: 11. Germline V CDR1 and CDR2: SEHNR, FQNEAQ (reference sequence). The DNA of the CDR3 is TGTGCCAGCAGCAACGACAGGGCCCAGGTCGGCTACACCTTC. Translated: CASSNDRAQVGYTF.

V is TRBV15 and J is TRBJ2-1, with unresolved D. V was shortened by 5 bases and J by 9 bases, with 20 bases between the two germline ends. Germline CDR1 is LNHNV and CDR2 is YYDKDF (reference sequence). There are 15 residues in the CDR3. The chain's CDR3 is CATSGTADPKSEQFF. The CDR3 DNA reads TGTGCCACCAGCGGAACCGCCGACCCCAAGTCTGAGCAGTTCTTC.

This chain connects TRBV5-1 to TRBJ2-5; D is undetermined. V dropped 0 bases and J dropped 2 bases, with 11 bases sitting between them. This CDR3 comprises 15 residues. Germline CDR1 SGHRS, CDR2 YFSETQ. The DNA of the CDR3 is TGCGCCAGCAGCTTGGAGGGTAACTCTCAAGAGACCCAGTACTTC. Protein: CASSLEGNSQETQYF. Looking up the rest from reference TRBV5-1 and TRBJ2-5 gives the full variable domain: KAGVTQTPRYLIKTRGQQVTLSCSPISGHRSVSWYQQTPGQGLQFLFEYFSETQRNKGNFPGRFSGRQFSNSRSEMNVSTLELGDSALYLCASSLEGNSQETQYFGPGTRLLVL.

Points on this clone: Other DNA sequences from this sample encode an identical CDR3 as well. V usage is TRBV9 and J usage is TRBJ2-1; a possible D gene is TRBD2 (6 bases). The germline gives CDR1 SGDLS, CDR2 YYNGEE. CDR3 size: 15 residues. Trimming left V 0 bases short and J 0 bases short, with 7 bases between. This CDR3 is CASSVVGGSYNEQFF. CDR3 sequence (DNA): TGTGCCAGCAGCGTAGTGGGGGGCTCCTACAATGAGCAGTTCTTC.

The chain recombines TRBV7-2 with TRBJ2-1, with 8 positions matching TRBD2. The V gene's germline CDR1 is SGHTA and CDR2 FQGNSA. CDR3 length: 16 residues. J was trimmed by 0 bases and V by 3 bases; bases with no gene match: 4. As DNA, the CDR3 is TGTGCCAGCAGCTTTAACGGGAGGGCCTCCTACAATGAGCAGTTCTTC. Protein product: CASSFNGRASYNEQFF.

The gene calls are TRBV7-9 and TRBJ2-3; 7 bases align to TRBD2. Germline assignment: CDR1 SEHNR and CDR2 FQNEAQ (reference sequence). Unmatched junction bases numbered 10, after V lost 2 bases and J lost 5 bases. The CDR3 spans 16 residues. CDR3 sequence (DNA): TGTGCCAGCAGCTTAAGGGCTAGCGGAGATGTAGATACGCAGTATTTT. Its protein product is CASSLRASGDVDTQYF.

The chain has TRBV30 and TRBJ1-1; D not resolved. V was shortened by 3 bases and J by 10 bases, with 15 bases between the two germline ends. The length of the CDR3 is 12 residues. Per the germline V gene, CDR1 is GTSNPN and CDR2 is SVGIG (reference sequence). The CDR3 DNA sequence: TGTGCCTGGAGCCGGGATCACCTTGGAGCTTTCTTT. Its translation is CAWSRDHLGAFF.